This entry describes one TCR beta chain. What it binds is unknown. This sample is drawn from a study of CD8 T cells in Susac syndrome. General study points: The study conceded that relatively few individuals underwent its TCR sequencing and HLA analysis.

V was trimmed by 3 bases and J by 4 bases, leaving 9 bases between them. The CDR3 is 13 amino acids. CDR1 is LNHDA and CDR2 is SQIVND in the germline V gene (reference sequence). RNA, at about 0.45 to 1 ug, was reverse transcribed with random hexamers. TCR beta CDR3 was amplified by immunoSEQ multiplex PCR. This amplification extended across 54 Vbeta and 13 Jbeta segments. TCRdb reprocessed the immunoSEQ multiplex PCR reads with MiXCR, giving one entry per CDR3 protein. The data show just over 150,000 distinct CDR3 sequences, with roughly 95% seen just once and 0.15% held by the top ten. Sequencing of TCR beta was performed on blood CD8+ and CD4+ T cells. The multiple sclerosis controls were treatment-naive patients with relapsing-remitting disease that was stable or active.

The specimen sequenced was CD8+ T cells from PBMCs. The clonotype originates from a human donor with multiple sclerosis. This sequence joins TRBV19 and TRBJ1-2; D is uncertain. Here the CDR3 reads CASSIGQVYGYTF. CDR3 nucleotides: TGTGCCAGTAGTATTGGGCAAGTCTATGGCTACACCTTC.